Listed here are 21 T cell receptor beta chains from one sample, sequenced in a study of CD8 T cells in Susac syndrome. Random hexamers were used to reverse transcribe the RNA input (roughly 0.5 to 1 ug). TCRdb analysed the immunoSEQ multiplex PCR reads with MiXCR anew, one entry per CDR3 protein. This repertoire shows 100,000 to 150,000 distinct CDR3 sequences, about 95% found once; its top ten account for 0.09% to 0.15%. The sample consisted of CD4+ T cells from PBMCs. Receptors were obtained from a human donor in good health.

The chain couples TRBV6-6 to TRBJ2-7; D gene uncertain. CDR3 size: 13 residues. Per germline, CDR1 MNHNY and CDR2 SVGAGI (reference sequence). The germline V and J ends were trimmed by 6 bases and 4 bases, with 13 bases remaining between them. The CDR3: CASSPGKLYEQYF. CDR3 sequence (DNA): TGTGCCAGCAGCCCCGGAAAACTGTACGAGCAGTACTTC.

The chain couples TRBV12-3 or TRBV12-4 to TRBJ2-1; no reliable D call. The V gene lost 2 bases and the J gene lost 15 bases, with 11 bases spanning the gap. This CDR3 region has 11 residues. CDR3 amino acids: CASSLIGEVFF. In DNA form, the CDR3 reads TGTGCCAGCAGTTTAATTGGAGAGGTGTTCTTC.

The chain links TRBV2 to TRBJ1-4; TRBD1 matches at 10 bases. CDR1 is SNHLY and CDR2 is FYNNEI in the germline V gene. J gave up 0 bases and V 7 bases, and 5 bases lay outside the gene matches. This CDR3 is 16 amino acids long. CDR3 DNA sequence: TGTGCCAGCAAAAAGACAGGGGGCGCAACTAATGAAAAACTGTTTTTT. It yields the protein CASKKTGGATNEKLFF.

The CDR3 coding sequence is TGTGCCATCAGTGGAGGGGGGAACACTGAAGCTTTCTTT. Amino acids: CAISGGGNTEAFF. The genes are TRBV3-1 and TRBJ1-1; tentatively, D is TRBD1 (6 bases). The CDR3 length is 13 residues. V shed 10 bases and J shed 1 base, with 13 bases lying between them. Germline V gene lookup returns CDR1 LGHDT and CDR2 YNNKEL (reference sequence).

The chain recombines TRBV7-9 with TRBJ2-7; the match to TRBD1 covers 10 bases. The CDR3 totals 12 residues. Germline V gene lookup returns CDR1 SEHNR and CDR2 FQNEAQ (reference sequence). V shed 5 bases, J shed 6 bases, and the junction held 1 base outside the gene matches. CDR3: CASSRDRGEQYF. The DNA for the CDR3 is TGTGCCAGCAGCCGGGACAGGGGCGAGCAGTACTTC.

The chain couples TRBV18 to TRBJ2-5; no reliable D call. Germline lookup yields CDR1 KGHSH and CDR2 LQKENI. V was trimmed by 6 bases and J by 2 bases, leaving 10 bases between them. The CDR3 is 13 residues long. The CDR3 DNA reads as TGTGCCAGCTCCCGGACGGTACAAGAGACCCAGTACTTC. As protein: CASSRTVQETQYF. Drawing the rest from reference TRBV18 and TRBJ2-5, the complete variable domain is NAGVMQNPRHLVRRRGQEARLRCSPMKGHSHVYWYRQLPEEGLKFMVYLQKENIIDESGMPKERFSAEFPKEGPSILRIQQVVRGDSAAYFCASSRTVQETQYFGPGTRLLVL.

The genes are TRBV24-1 and TRBJ2-7; D gene unclear. The germline V gene has CDR1 KGHDR and CDR2 SFDVKD. The V and J ends lost 6 bases and 5 bases respectively, with 13 bases between them. CDR3 size: 13 residues. Here the CDR3 DNA reads TGTGCCACCAGTTTCGGGCGGAGCGACGAGCAGTACTTC. Encoded protein: CATSFGRSDEQYF.

The rearrangement links TRBV12-3 or TRBV12-4 to TRBJ1-1; D perhaps matches TRBD1 (5 bases). V lost 6 bases, J lost 0 bases, and 14 bases lay in between. The CDR3 contains 15 residues. CDR3 loop: CASRAQGLMNTEAFF. The CDR3 bases are TGTGCCAGCAGGGCGCAGGGACTCATGAACACTGAAGCTTTCTTT.

This clonotype showed up just a few times. V is TRBV21-1 and J is TRBJ1-5; the tabulated D call, TRBD1, remains unverified against the DNA. TRBV21-1 corresponds to a pseudogene. This CDR3 has 15 amino acids. The CDR3 sequence: CASSVGQGGNQPQHF. The CDR3 coding sequence is TGTGCCAGCAGCGTTGGACAGGGGGGCAATCAGCCCCAGCATTTT.

The chain couples TRBV5-1 to TRBJ1-3, with D unclear. Germline lookup yields CDR1 SGHRS and CDR2 YFSETQ. V lost 2 bases to trimming and J lost 3 bases, with 9 bases between them. The CDR3 spans 14 residues. The CDR3 DNA follows: TGCGCCAGCAGCTTTGGGATGGATGGAAACACCATATATTTT. This gives the protein CASSFGMDGNTIYF.

This rearrangement joins TRBV20-1 to TRBJ1-1; no firm D call. This CDR3 is built from 13 residues. V dropped 6 bases and J dropped 3 bases, with 14 bases sitting between them. The germline gives CDR1 DFQATT, CDR2 SNEGSKA (reference sequence). CDR3 region: CSADPPGDTEAFF. The CDR3 DNA reads TGCAGTGCCGACCCTCCCGGGGACACTGAAGCTTTCTTT.

This chain uses TRBV28 with TRBJ1-3; 8 bases map to TRBD1. The V and J ends lost 5 bases and 4 bases, in that order; junction bases with no gene match: 7. Germline assignment: CDR1 MDHEN and CDR2 SYDVKM. This CDR3 is built from 15 residues. CDR3 DNA sequence: TGTGCCAGCAGTCCACCGACAGGGGTGGGAAACACCATATATTTT. Its translation: CASSPPTGVGNTIYF.

The CDR3 loop is CASSQDRRSTEAFF. In nucleotides, the CDR3 is TGTGCCAGCAGCCAAGATAGGCGAAGCACTGAAGCTTTCTTT. The chain is built from TRBV3-1 and TRBJ1-1; D gene uncertain. The CDR3 contains 14 residues. CDR1 is LGHDT, CDR2 YNNKEL, per germline (reference sequence). Deletions cut 0 bases from V and 4 bases from J, with 9 bases between.

J is TRBJ2-7 and V is TRBV30; D may be TRBD2 (6 bases). Germline V gene lookup returns CDR1 GTSNPN and CDR2 SVGIG (reference sequence). Trimming pared 0 bases from V and 2 bases from J, leaving 11 bases between. The CDR3 consists of 14 residues. In DNA form, the CDR3 reads TGTGCCTGGAGTGTAGCTAGCGCAACCTACGAGCAGTACTTC. Its protein product is CAWSVASATYEQYF.

The J gene is TRBJ2-7, the V gene TRBV2; the match to TRBD1 covers 7 bases. The germline V gene has CDR1 SNHLY and CDR2 FYNNEI. J lost 1 base, V lost 5 bases, and 5 bases had no gene match. There are 14 residues in the CDR3. The CDR3 DNA follows: TGTGCCAGCAGTAGAAGGGGGCTATCCTACGAGCAGTACTTC. Protein: CASSRRGLSYEQYF.

V gene TRBV6-2 or TRBV6-3 combines with J gene TRBJ2-5, with 10 bases identical to TRBD2. The germline V gene has CDR1 MNHEY and CDR2 SVGEGT. The CDR3 totals 14 residues. V shed 4 bases and J 5 bases; nucleotides not matched to a gene: 4. The CDR3 bases are TGTGCCAGCAGTTCCGGGACTAGCGTCGAGACCCAGTACTTC. Translation: CASSSGTSVETQYF.

The chain links TRBV12-3 or TRBV12-4 to TRBJ2-1; 7 positions agree with TRBD1. V lost 5 bases to trimming and J lost 0 bases; unmatched junction nucleotides: 4. The CDR3 extends over 15 amino acids. CDR3 residues: CASSKTGSSYNEQFF. CDR3 sequence (DNA): TGTGCCAGCAGTAAGACAGGGAGCTCCTACAATGAGCAGTTCTTC.

The chain is built from TRBV25-1 and TRBJ2-2, with D unclear. The CDR3 has 14 residues. The V end was cut by 3 bases, the J end by 0 bases, with 5 bases between. The germline V gene encodes CDR1 MGHDK and CDR2 SYGVNS. CDR3 DNA sequence: TGTGCCAGCAGTGATAGTACGAACACCGGGGAGCTGTTTTTT. Translation: CASSDSTNTGELFF.

V gene TRBV6-4 combines with J gene TRBJ2-2; tentatively, D is TRBD2 (6 bases). CDR1 is MRHNA and CDR2 is SNTAGT in the germline V gene. This CDR3 comprises 14 residues. V gave up 1 base and J gave up 4 bases, with 7 bases separating them. CDR3 sequence (DNA): TGTGCCAGCAGTGACTACGGGGGCACCGGGGAGCTGTTTTTT. Translation gives CASSDYGGTGELFF.

The rearrangement links TRBV6-1 to TRBJ1-5; possibly TRBD1 for D (6 bases). This CDR3 is 14 amino acids long. Germline-derived CDR1 and CDR2 are MNHNS and SASEGT. V was clipped by 8 bases and J by 7 bases, with 18 bases between them. The chain's CDR3 is CASSARGGSQPQHF. The CDR3 DNA sequence: TGTGCCAGCTCCGCCCGAGGGGGATCCCAGCCCCAGCATTTT.

This clonotype was recorded only once. V usage is TRBV3-1 and J usage is TRBJ1-1; a possible D gene is TRBD1 (6 bases). Germline-derived CDR1 and CDR2 are LGHDT and YNNKEL (reference sequence). V shed 1 base and J shed 10 bases, with 16 bases lying between them. CDR3 length equals 14 residues. Here the CDR3 DNA reads TGTGCCAGCAGCCAAGTATCGACAGGCGGGGGAGCTTTCTTT. It specifies CASSQVSTGGGAFF. The full variable domain, completed using reference TRBV3-1 and TRBJ1-1, is DTAVSQTPKYLVTQMGNDKSIKCEQNLGHDTMYWYKQDSKKFLKIMFSYNNKELIINETVPNRFSPKSPDKAHLNLHINSLELGDSAVYFCASSQVSTGGGAFFGQGTRLTVV.